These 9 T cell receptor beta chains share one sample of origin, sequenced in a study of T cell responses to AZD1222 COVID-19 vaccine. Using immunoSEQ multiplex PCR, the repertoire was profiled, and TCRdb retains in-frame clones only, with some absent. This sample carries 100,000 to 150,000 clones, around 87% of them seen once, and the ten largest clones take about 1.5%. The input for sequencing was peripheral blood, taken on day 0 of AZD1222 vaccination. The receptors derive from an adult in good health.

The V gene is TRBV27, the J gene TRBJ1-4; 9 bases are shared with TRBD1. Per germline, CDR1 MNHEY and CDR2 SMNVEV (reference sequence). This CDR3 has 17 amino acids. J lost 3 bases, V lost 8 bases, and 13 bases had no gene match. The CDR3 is CASGRDRATLANEKLFF. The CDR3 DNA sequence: TGTGCCAGCGGCCGGGACAGGGCCACTTTAGCTAATGAAAAACTGTTTTTT.

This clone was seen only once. The DNA of the CDR3 is TGTGCCACCAGCAGTGGACGTGTTCCTAATGAAAAACTGTTTTTT. It codes for CATSSGRVPNEKLFF. The rearrangement joins TRBV15 to TRBJ1-4; D unresolved. V was pared by 3 bases and J by 3 bases, with 11 bases between. The CDR3 spans 15 residues. Germline CDR1 reads LNHNV; CDR2 reads YYDKDF (reference sequence).

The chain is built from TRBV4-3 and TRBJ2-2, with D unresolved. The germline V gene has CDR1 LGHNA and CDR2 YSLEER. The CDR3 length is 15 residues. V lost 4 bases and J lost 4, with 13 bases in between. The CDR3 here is CASSPGRTTTGELFF. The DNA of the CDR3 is TGCGCCAGCAGCCCCGGACGGACGACCACCGGGGAGCTGTTTTTT.

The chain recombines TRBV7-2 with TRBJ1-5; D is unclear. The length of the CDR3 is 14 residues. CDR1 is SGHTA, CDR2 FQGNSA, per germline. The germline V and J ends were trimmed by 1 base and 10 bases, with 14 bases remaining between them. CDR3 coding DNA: TGTGCCAGCAGCTTAGACGGCACGGGTCAACCCCAGCATTTT. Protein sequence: CASSLDGTGQPQHF.

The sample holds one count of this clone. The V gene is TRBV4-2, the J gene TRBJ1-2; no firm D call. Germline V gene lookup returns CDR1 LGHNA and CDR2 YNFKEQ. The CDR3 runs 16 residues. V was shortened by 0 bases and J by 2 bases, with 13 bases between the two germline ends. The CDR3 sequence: CASSQDSARSNYGYTF. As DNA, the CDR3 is TGTGCCAGCAGCCAAGATTCCGCCAGGTCGAACTATGGCTACACCTTC.

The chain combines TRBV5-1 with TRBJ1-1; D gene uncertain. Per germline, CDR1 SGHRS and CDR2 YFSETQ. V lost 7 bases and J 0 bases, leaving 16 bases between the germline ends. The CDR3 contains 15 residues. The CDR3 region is CASAREGTLNTEAFF. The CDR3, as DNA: TGCGCCAGCGCCCGGGAGGGAACACTGAACACTGAAGCTTTCTTT.

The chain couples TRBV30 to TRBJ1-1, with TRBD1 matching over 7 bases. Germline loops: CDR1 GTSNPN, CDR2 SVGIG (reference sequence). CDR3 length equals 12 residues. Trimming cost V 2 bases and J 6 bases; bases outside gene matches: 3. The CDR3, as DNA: TGTGCCTGGAGTCCCGGGACAGCTGAAGCTTTCTTT. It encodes CAWSPGTAEAFF.

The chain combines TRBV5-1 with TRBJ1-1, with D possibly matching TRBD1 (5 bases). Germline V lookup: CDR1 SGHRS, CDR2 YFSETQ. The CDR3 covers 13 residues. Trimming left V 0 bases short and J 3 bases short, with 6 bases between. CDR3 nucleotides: TGCGCCAGCAGCTTGGGAGGGGACACTGAAGCTTTCTTT. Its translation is CASSLGGDTEAFF. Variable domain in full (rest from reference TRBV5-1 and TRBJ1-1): KAGVTQTPRYLIKTRGQQVTLSCSPISGHRSVSWYQQTPGQGLQFLFEYFSETQRNKGNFPGRFSGRQFSNSRSEMNVSTLELGDSALYLCASSLGGDTEAFFGQGTRLTVV.

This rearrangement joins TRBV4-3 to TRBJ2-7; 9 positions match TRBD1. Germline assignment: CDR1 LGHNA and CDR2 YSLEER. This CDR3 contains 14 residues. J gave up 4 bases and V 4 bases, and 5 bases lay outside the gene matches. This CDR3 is CASSPGTGKYEQYF. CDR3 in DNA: TGCGCCAGCAGCCCCGGGACAGGGAAATACGAGCAGTACTTC.